The 16 T cell receptor beta chains given below trace back to one sample, sequenced in a study of cytomegalovirus exposure and HLA in healthy donors. 60 Vbeta and 13 Jbeta primers were used in PCR. TCRdb keeps only in-frame clones here, not all; method: immunoSEQ multiplex PCR. In the table there are about 43,000 clones, 60% to 80% of which are singletons. Source material: PBMCs. The receptors shown here come from a man aged 25 to 45 in good health and CMV-seronegative.

The chain uses TRBV7-6 and TRBJ2-3; the match to TRBD1 covers 9 bases. The V segment lost 5 bases and the J segment 7 bases; nucleotides outside the gene matches: 7. CDR1 is SGHVS and CDR2 is FNYEAQ in the germline V gene. This CDR3 comprises 14 residues. CDR3 DNA sequence: TGTGCCAGCAGCGGAACAGGGGGCGAATATACGCAGTATTTT. This translates into CASSGTGGEYTQYF.

J is TRBJ1-1 and V is TRBV14; no clear D. With 6 bases removed from V and 10 bases from J, the gap between germline ends came to 21 bases. This CDR3 spans 14 amino acids. CDR1 and CDR2 (germline): SGHDN, FVKESK. The CDR3 coding sequence is TGTGCCAGCAGACCCAGTTCGGGGAGTCAGGCAGCTTTCTTT. Translation: CASRPSSGSQAAFF.

The chain joins TRBV9 to TRBJ1-2, with TRBD1 identical over 7 bases. The length of the CDR3 is 15 residues. The trim removed 6 bases at V and 2 bases at J, leaving 10 bases unmatched. The V gene's germline CDR1 is SGDLS and CDR2 YYNGEE. CDR3 coding DNA: TGTGCCAGCAACGACAGGGCGGGATCGAACTATGGCTACACCTTC. Encoded protein: CASNDRAGSNYGYTF.

V usage is TRBV6-4 and J usage is TRBJ1-1, with 7 nucleotides matching TRBD1. The V and J ends lost 8 bases and 0 bases, in that order; junction bases with no gene match: 6. This CDR3 is built from 14 residues. From germline, CDR1 is MRHNA and CDR2 SNTAGT. CDR3 bases: TGTGCCAGCCGGGACAGCTTCATGAACACTGAAGCTTTCTTT. Translating it yields CASRDSFMNTEAFF.

This clone was observed a single time. One junction end does not reproduce the germline sequence, and a read error may be involved. This chain uses TRBV5-1 with TRBJ1-6, with 9 nucleotides matching TRBD1. From germline, CDR1 is SGHRS and CDR2 YFSETQ. This CDR3 comprises 17 residues. The CDR3 protein is CASVPPGTGGRDSPFHF. The CDR3 DNA reads as TGCGCCAGCGTACCACCGGGCACAGGGGGCAGGGATTCACCCTTCCACTTT.

This clone came up a few times. The J gene is TRBJ2-6, the V gene TRBV9; the match to TRBD1 covers 10 bases. The CDR3 contains 18 residues. V was pared by 4 bases and J by 1 base, with 8 bases of the junction left unmatched. Germline V CDR1 and CDR2: SGDLS, YYNGEE. The CDR3 DNA sequence: TGTGCCAGCAGCTCCCAGACAGGGGGCGGGTCTGGGGCCAACGTCCTGACTTTC. Translating gives CASSSQTGGGSGANVLTF.

The rearrangement uses TRBV6-5 and TRBJ2-1; 8 bases are a match to TRBD2. There are 13 residues in the CDR3. CDR1 is MNHEY, CDR2 SVGAGI, per germline. V gave up 5 bases and J gave up 9 bases; unmatched junction bases: 6. The CDR3 spells CASSPTSEAEQFF. CDR3 in DNA: TGTGCCAGCAGTCCGACTAGCGAAGCTGAGCAGTTCTTC.

The chain couples TRBV9 to TRBJ2-7, with a tentative D call TRBD1 (5 bases). The V end lost 2 bases, the J end lost 3 bases, and 15 bases lay between the germline ends. The CDR3 covers 15 residues. Germline V gene sequence: CDR1 SGDLS, CDR2 YYNGEE. The CDR3 nucleotides are TGTGCCAGCAGCGTCGTAGGGGCCGGCCTCTACGAGCAGTACTTC. It is translated as CASSVVGAGLYEQYF.

The V and J genes are TRBV4-1 and TRBJ2-5, with 9 bases identical to TRBD1. The CDR3 covers 17 residues. Looked up from germline, CDR1 is MGHRA and CDR2 is YSYEKL. Trimming removed 1 base from V and 0 bases from J; junction bases left unmatched: 6. The CDR3 nucleotides read TGCGCCAGCAGCCAAGCATTGGGGACAGGGTACCAAGAGACCCAGTACTTC. Amino acid sequence: CASSQALGTGYQETQYF.

This sequence joins TRBV6-5 and TRBJ1-2; D is unclear. Trimming took 4 bases from V and 2 from J, leaving 11 bases between them. This CDR3 is 14 amino acids long. The V gene's germline CDR1 is MNHEY and CDR2 SVGAGI. The CDR3 loop reads CASSFRGYNYGYTF. CDR3 DNA: TGTGCCAGCAGTTTCCGCGGCTACAACTATGGCTACACCTTC.

The chain couples TRBV5-6 to TRBJ1-4; TRBD1 matches 9 bases. Germline V lookup: CDR1 SGHDT, CDR2 YYEEEE. CDR3 size: 14 residues. Germline trimming cut 4 bases from V and 6 bases from J; bases unmatched to any gene: 4. For the CDR3, the DNA is TGTGCCAGCAGCCCCCGGGACAGGGATGAAAAACTGTTTTTT. Encoded protein: CASSPRDRDEKLFF.

This clone has only one observation. One end of the junction is discordant with germline, which a read error may explain. This chain links TRBV7-2 with TRBJ1-6, with a weak D call TRBD1 (6 bases). The CDR3 is 16 residues long. Germline lookup yields CDR1 SGHTA and CDR2 FQGNSA. The CDR3 sequence: CAGSSGQTKRGSPLHF. In DNA form, the CDR3 reads TGTGCCGGCAGCTCAGGACAGACTAAGAGGGGTTCACCCCTCCACTTT.

The V call is TRBV7-8, the J call TRBJ2-5; the D is unclear. V was clipped by 3 bases and J by 1 base, with 12 bases between them. CDR1 and CDR2 from the germline V gene are SGHVS and FQNEAQ. The CDR3 has 15 amino acids. The CDR3 protein is CASSLVAPPQETQYF. The CDR3 coding sequence is TGTGCCAGCAGCTTGGTAGCTCCCCCCCAAGAGACCCAGTACTTC.

The V call is TRBV5-4, the J call TRBJ2-1, with a possible D match to TRBD2 (5 bases). There are 16 residues in the CDR3. Trimming shortened V by 3 bases and J by 1 base, and 14 bases separated the two germline ends. Germline V gene lookup returns CDR1 SGHNT and CDR2 YYREEE (reference sequence). The CDR3 DNA reads TGTGCCAGCAGCTCCTCTGCGGGCAGGTCCTACAATGAGCAGTTCTTC. Its protein is CASSSSAGRSYNEQFF.

This chain links TRBV19 with TRBJ1-5, with 8 bases fitting TRBD1. This CDR3 has 15 residues. J was trimmed by 0 bases and V by 6 bases; bases with no gene match: 4. Germline-derived CDR1 and CDR2 are LNHDA and SQIVND (reference sequence). The CDR3: CASRRTGISNQPQHF. Here the CDR3 DNA reads TGTGCCAGTAGAAGGACAGGGATTAGCAATCAGCCCCAGCATTTT.

For this clone: At one boundary the junction diverges from the germline segment, which might be a read error. J is TRBJ2-1 and V is TRBV4-2; maybe TRBD2 (6 bases). Germline assignment: CDR1 LGHNA and CDR2 YNFKEQ. The CDR3 length is 18 residues. The CDR3 DNA reads TGTGCCAGCAGTCAAGCCGGCGGAAGTGGGAGGACCTACAATGAGCAGTTCTTC. Translation: CASSQAGGSGRTYNEQFF.